The present entry profiles one T cell receptor beta chain with its context. In the authors' methods: It was from reference gene primer amplification that nucleated cell counts were estimated. Method: immunoSEQ multiplex PCR; TCRdb's copy keeps in-frame clones and lacks some. For V, J and clone size, that table is used; D and trimming come from the DNA. Found here are about 90,000 clones, about 91% of them singletons; the top ten hold about 2%. The sample comes from a study of blood T cell repertoires in COVID-19. Across the whole study: The samples span acute and convalescent COVID-19 from the United States, Italy and Spain. The analysed material was cDNA or gDNA that came from T cells, B-cell-depleted T cells, or PBMCs.

Trimming took 6 bases from V and 2 from J, leaving 8 bases between them. CDR3 length: 12 residues. CDR1 is SNHLY and CDR2 is FYNNEI in the germline V gene. The V call is TRBV2, the J call TRBJ2-7, with TRBD2 as a possible D gene (5 bases). The source material was peripheral blood. The source is a human donor with active COVID-19. The donor label of this sample is uncertain. In DNA form, the CDR3 reads TGTGCCAGCAGGTCAGCGGCCTACGAGCAGTACTTC. Translated: CASRSAAYEQYF.